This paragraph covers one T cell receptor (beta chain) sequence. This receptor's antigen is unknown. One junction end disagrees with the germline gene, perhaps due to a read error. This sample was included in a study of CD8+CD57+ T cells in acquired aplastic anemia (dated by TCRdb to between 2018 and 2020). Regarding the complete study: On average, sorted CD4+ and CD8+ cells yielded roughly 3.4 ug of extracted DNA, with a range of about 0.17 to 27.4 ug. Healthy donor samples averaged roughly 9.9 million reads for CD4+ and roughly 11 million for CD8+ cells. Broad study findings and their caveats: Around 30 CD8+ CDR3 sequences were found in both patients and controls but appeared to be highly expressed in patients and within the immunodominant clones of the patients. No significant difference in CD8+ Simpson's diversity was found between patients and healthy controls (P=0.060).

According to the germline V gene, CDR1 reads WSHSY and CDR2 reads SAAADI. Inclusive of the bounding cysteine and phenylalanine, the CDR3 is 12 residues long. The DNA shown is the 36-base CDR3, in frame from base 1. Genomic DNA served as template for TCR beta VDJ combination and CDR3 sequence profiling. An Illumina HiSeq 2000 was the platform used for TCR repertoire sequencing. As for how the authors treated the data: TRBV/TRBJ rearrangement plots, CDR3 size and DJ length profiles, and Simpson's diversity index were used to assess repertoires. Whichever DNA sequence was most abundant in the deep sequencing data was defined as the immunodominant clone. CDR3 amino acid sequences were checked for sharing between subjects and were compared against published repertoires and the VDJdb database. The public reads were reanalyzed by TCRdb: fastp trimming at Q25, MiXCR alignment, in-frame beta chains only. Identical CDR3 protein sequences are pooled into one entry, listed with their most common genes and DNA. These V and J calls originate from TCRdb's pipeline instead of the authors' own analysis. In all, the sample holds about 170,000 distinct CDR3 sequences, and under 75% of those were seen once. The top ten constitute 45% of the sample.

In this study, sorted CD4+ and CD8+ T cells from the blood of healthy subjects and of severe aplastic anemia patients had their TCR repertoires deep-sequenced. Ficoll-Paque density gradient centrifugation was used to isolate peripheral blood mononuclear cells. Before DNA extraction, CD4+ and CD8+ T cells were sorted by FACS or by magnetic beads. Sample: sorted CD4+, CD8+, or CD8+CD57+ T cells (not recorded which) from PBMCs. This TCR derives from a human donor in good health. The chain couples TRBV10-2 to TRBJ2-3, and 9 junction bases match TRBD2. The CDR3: CASRLAVDAQYF. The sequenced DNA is TGCGCCAGCCGACTAGCGGTAGATGCGCAGTATTTT.